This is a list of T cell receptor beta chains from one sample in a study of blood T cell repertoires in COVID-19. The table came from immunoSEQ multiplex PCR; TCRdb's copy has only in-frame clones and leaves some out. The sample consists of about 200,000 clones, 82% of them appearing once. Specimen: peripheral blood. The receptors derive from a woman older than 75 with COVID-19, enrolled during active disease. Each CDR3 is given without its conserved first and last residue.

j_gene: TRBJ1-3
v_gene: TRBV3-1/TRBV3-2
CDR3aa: ASSHETVNGNTIY

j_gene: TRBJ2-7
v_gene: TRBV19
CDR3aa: ASSRGGRYEQY

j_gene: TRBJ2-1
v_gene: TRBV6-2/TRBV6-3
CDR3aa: ASSYPQGTASGRIGEQF

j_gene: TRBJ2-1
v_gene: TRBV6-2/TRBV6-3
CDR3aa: ASSYSGGRARNEQF

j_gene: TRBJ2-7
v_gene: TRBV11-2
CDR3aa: ASSPTGTGEEEQY

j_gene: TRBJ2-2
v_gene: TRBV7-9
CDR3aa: ASSRGQGDGGELF

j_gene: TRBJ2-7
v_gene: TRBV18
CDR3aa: ASSRGSQASSYEQY

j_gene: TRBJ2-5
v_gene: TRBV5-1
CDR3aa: ASRTSQETQY

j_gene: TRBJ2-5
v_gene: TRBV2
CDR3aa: ASSWDRQETQY

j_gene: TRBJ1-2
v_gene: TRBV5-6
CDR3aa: ASSRSLNRGGGGYT

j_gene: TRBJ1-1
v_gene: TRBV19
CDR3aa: ASKGQKNTEAF

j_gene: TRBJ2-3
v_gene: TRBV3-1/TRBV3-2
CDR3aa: ASSLHLARGDTQY

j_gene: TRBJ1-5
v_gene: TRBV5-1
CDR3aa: ASSLAPGEHQPQH

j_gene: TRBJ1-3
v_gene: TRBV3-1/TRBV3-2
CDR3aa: ASSLEGGGNTIY

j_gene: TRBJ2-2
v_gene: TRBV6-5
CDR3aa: ASRDGQVNTGELF

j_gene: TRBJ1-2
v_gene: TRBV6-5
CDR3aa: ASSPFNRYSYGYT

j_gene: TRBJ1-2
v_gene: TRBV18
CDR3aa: ASSPSGTNYGYT

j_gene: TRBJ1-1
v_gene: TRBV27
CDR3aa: ASSPAFTAEAF

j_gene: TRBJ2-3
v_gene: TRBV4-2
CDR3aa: ASSQEERETDTQY

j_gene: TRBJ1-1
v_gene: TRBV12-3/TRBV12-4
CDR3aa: ASGERGAF

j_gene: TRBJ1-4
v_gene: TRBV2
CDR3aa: ASSVGRGVNEKLF

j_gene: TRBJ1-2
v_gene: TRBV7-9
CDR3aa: ASSPGQFYGYT

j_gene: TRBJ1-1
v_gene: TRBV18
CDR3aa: ASSPRQAVMNTEAF

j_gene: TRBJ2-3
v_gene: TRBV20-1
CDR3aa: SASPTDTQY

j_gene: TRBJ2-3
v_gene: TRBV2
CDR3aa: ASSRQGSPTDTQY

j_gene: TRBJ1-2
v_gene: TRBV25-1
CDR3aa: ASSIQNYGYT

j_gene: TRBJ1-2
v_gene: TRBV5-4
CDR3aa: ASSLDRGAANYGYT

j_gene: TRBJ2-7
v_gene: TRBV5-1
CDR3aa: ASSWAGGSSYEQY

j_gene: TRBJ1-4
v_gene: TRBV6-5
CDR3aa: ASSYGGNEKLF

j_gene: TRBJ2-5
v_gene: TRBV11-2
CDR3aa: ASSPSGTGPVETQY

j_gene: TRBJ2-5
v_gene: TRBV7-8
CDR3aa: ASSLRGRQETQY

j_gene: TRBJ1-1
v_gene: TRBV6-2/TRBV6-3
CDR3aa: ASSRRDTEAF

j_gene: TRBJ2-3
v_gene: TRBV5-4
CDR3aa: ASSLGGTADTQY

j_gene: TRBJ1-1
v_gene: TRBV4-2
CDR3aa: ASSQDNSPNTEAF

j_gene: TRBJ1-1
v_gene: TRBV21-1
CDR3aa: ASSNTGQGKMNTEAF

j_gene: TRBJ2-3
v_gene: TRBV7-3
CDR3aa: ASSLGLAGGRNTQY

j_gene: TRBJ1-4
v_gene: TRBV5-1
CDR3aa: ASSLRDGGEKLF

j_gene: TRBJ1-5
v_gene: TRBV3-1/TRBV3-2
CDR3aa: ASSQVGTLGQH

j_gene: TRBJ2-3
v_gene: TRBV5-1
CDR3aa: ASSLRPGTDTQY

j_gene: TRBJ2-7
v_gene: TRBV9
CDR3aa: ASSVEGQGGIEQY

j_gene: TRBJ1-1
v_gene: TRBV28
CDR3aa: ASSLSGGMNTEAF

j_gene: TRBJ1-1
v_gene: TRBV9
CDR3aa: ASSARRVNTEAF

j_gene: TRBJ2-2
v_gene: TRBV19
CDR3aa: ASSSSRTGNNPGELF

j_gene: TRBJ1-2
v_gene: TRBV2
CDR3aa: ASSAWTGGVPNYGYT

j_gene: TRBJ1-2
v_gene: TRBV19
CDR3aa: ASSLRGVPGYT

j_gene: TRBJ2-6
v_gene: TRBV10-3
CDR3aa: AISTQQGMGANVLT

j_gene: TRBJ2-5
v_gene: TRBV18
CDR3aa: ASSLIFPGTSKETQY

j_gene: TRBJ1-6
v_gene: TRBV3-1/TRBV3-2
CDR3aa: ASSDGSSYNSPLH

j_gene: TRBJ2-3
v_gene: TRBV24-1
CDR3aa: ATSDLNSTDTQY

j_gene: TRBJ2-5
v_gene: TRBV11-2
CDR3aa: ASSLDGQGARETQY

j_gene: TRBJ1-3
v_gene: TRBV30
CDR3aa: ALRASNGNTIY

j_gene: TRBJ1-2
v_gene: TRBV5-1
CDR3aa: ASSQTPGDYGYT

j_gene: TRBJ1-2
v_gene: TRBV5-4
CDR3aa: ASSTRGQGASGYT

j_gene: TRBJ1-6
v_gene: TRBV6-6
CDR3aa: ASSSTTFTGDSPLH

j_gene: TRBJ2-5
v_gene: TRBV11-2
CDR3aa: ASSSNMGGQGQETQY